These 26 T cell receptor beta chains share one sample of origin, sequenced in a study of blood T cell repertoires in COVID-19. Profiling relied on immunoSEQ multiplex PCR, and the TCRdb table lists in-frame clones only, not all of them. The sample has some 280,000 clones; around four fifths are singletons. Sequenced material: peripheral blood. All receptors derive from a woman aged 50 to 60 with active or convalescent COVID-19.

This rearrangement joins TRBV28 to TRBJ1-6; 8 positions agree with TRBD1. CDR1 and CDR2 from the germline V gene are MDHEN and SYDVKM. The CDR3 contains 19 residues. Trimming removed 5 bases from V and 0 bases from J; junction bases left unmatched: 12. This CDR3 reads CASSPLLRDRSSYNSPLHF. CDR3 DNA: TGTGCCAGCAGTCCCCTGCTCCGGGACAGGAGCTCCTATAATTCACCCCTCCACTTT.

The chain links TRBV21-1 to TRBJ1-1; TRBD1 is the table's D call and was not checked against the DNA. TRBV21-1 is a known pseudogene. There are 11 residues in the CDR3. CDR3 in amino acids: CAIYRGTEAFF. The CDR3 region has the DNA TGTGCCATCTACAGGGGCACTGAAGCTTTCTTT.

CDR3 protein: CASSLGAGSYEKLFF. DNA for the CDR3: TGCGCCAGCAGCCTTGGGGCAGGGTCTTATGAAAAACTGTTTTTT. The chain joins TRBV5-1 to TRBJ1-4, with D maybe TRBD1 (5 bases). The CDR3 is made up of 15 amino acids. V dropped 4 bases and J dropped 6 bases, with 16 bases sitting between them. In germline, CDR1 is SGHRS, CDR2 YFSETQ.

The chain combines TRBV7-9 with TRBJ2-3; D is possibly TRBD1 (5 bases). V was trimmed by 1 base and J by 3 bases, leaving 17 bases between them. Germline V lookup: CDR1 SEHNR, CDR2 FQNEAQ (reference sequence). The CDR3 covers 17 residues. This CDR3 reads CASSLGAGRGGTDTQYF. The DNA for the CDR3 is TGTGCCAGCAGCTTAGGAGCCGGAAGGGGTGGGACAGATACGCAGTATTTT.

The chain employs TRBV9 and TRBJ2-3; D is undetermined. CDR3 length: 13 amino acids. The germline V gene encodes CDR1 SGDLS and CDR2 YYNGEE. V gave up 3 bases and J gave up 2 bases, with 7 bases separating them. This CDR3 is CASSASLTDTQYF. The DNA of the CDR3 is TGTGCCAGCAGCGCGTCTCTCACAGATACGCAGTATTTT.

This clone has a count of ten or more. The CDR3, as DNA: TGTGCCAGCAGCCCCAGGGCAGGGGCCGGTGGCTACACCTTC. Translation gives CASSPRAGAGGYTF. The V call is TRBV7-8, the J call TRBJ1-2; D is possibly TRBD1 (6 bases). Deletions cut 5 bases from V and 7 bases from J, with 17 bases between. CDR1 and CDR2 from the germline V gene are SGHVS and FQNEAQ. This CDR3 is built from 14 residues.

The chain recombines TRBV6-5 with TRBJ2-2; 11 bases agree with TRBD2. V was pared by 7 bases and J by 6 bases, with 4 bases of the junction left unmatched. The CDR3 has 14 amino acids. Germline V gene sequence: CDR1 MNHEY, CDR2 SVGAGI. In nucleotides, the CDR3 is TGTGCCAGCAAGGGACTAGCGGATTCCGGGGAGCTGTTTTTT. Protein sequence: CASKGLADSGELFF.

The chain links TRBV1 to TRBJ1-1; the table's D call TRBD1 went unverified against the DNA. TRBV1 is classified as a pseudogene. The CDR3 runs to 18 residues. CDR3 sequence (DNA): TGCACCAGCAGCCATCTGGTACAGGGTGCCTTTATGGACACTGAAGCTTTCTTT. Protein: CTSSHLVQGAFMDTEAFF.

The J gene is TRBJ1-1, the V gene TRBV29-1, with 9 positions matching TRBD1. Germline CDR1 reads SQVTM; CDR2 reads ANQGSEA. V shed 7 bases and J 0 bases; nucleotides not matched to a gene: 3. The CDR3 extends over 13 amino acids. The CDR3 DNA sequence: TGCAGCGGACGACAGGGGGTGAACACTGAAGCTTTCTTT. This gives the protein CSGRQGVNTEAFF.

The V and J genes are TRBV18 and TRBJ1-3, with TRBD1 matching 8 bases. The CDR3 is 17 residues long. J lost 0 bases, V lost 5 bases, and 9 bases had no gene match. Germline lookup yields CDR1 KGHSH and CDR2 LQKENI. The CDR3 DNA reads TGTGCCAGCTCAAAGGGGGACGGACAGGGCTCTGGAAACACCATATATTTT. Its protein product is CASSKGDGQGSGNTIYF. The variable domain in full, with the rest retrieved from reference TRBV18 and TRBJ1-3, is NAGVMQNPRHLVRRRGQEARLRCSPMKGHSHVYWYRQLPEEGLKFMVYLQKENIIDESGMPKERFSAEFPKEGPSILRIQQVVRGDSAAYFCASSKGDGQGSGNTIYFGEGSWLTVV.

V is TRBV6-2 or TRBV6-3 and J is TRBJ2-1; 16 bases are shared with TRBD2. CDR1 is MNHEY and CDR2 is SVGEGT in the germline V gene. Trimming at V came to 5 bases and at J to 12 bases, leaving 10 bases not matched to a gene. The CDR3 covers 16 residues. In DNA, the CDR3 is TGTGCCAGCAGTCAATTGGGACTAGCGGGAGGGACTTGGCAGTTCTTC. Translated: CASSQLGLAGGTWQFF.

This sequence joins TRBV5-4 and TRBJ2-7, with 8 nucleotides matching TRBD1. The J segment lost 6 bases and the V segment lost 4 bases, leaving 6 bases of the junction unmatched. Germline assignment: CDR1 SGHNT and CDR2 YYREEE (reference sequence). The CDR3 length is 13 residues. DNA of the CDR3: TGTGCCAGCAGCGACCAGGGGGCAGGCGAGCAGTACTTC. The encoded protein is CASSDQGAGEQYF.

This clone turned up a few times. J is TRBJ1-5 and V is TRBV19, with a tentative D call TRBD1 (6 bases). The CDR3 spans 15 residues. CDR1 is LNHDA and CDR2 is SQIVND in the germline V gene (reference sequence). V lost 3 bases and J lost 4, with 13 bases in between. The CDR3 nucleotides read TGTGCCAGTAGTATCGGGGGGCCCTTAAATCAGCCCCAGCATTTT. This gives the protein CASSIGGPLNQPQHF.

This clone was observed a few times. This sequence joins TRBV5-4 and TRBJ1-2; 7 bases map to TRBD1. Looked up from germline, CDR1 is SGHNT and CDR2 is YYREEE (reference sequence). The CDR3 has 13 amino acids. The V segment lost 1 base and the J segment 7 bases; nucleotides outside the gene matches: 4. CDR3 nucleotide sequence: TGTGCCAGCAGCTTGAGTACAGGGGCTGGCTACACCTTC. This sequence encodes CASSLSTGAGYTF.

The chain combines TRBV7-9 with TRBJ1-1; TRBD1 is a possible D gene (6 bases). The CDR3 loop spans 15 amino acids. V lost 3 bases and J lost 1, with 12 bases in between. CDR1 SEHNR and CDR2 FQNEAQ come from the germline V gene (reference sequence). In nucleotides, the CDR3 is TGTGCCAGCAGCTTGAGGGGGTCTGCGAACACTGAAGCTTTCTTT. It is translated as CASSLRGSANTEAFF.

With respect to this clone: This sample includes further DNA sequences coding for the same CDR3. V is TRBV18 and J is TRBJ1-1; TRBD1 agrees at 7 bases. The CDR3 spans 14 residues. CDR1 and CDR2 (germline): KGHSH, LQKENI. The V gene end was trimmed by 6 bases and the J gene end by 3 bases; junction bases not matched to a gene: 7. CDR3 sequence: CASSPTGRDTEAFF. For the CDR3, the DNA is TGTGCCAGCTCCCCGACAGGGCGAGACACTGAAGCTTTCTTT.

The genes are TRBV4-1 and TRBJ2-7; D unresolved. From germline, CDR1 is MGHRA and CDR2 YSYEKL. This CDR3 contains 14 residues. V was cut by 4 bases and J by 2 bases, with 12 bases left in between. CDR3 residues: CASSPREAAYEQYF. The CDR3, as DNA: TGCGCCAGCAGCCCCCGAGAGGCAGCCTACGAGCAGTACTTC.

The chain uses TRBV19 and TRBJ1-5; 7 bases are shared with TRBD1. The trim removed 2 bases at V and 6 bases at J, leaving 13 bases unmatched. Per the germline V gene, CDR1 is LNHDA and CDR2 is SQIVND (reference sequence). CDR3 length: 17 residues. As DNA, the CDR3 is TGTGCCAGTAGTATAAGGGTAGGTGGGACAGAGCCTCAGCCCCAGCATTTT. Amino acids: CASSIRVGGTEPQPQHF.

This chain joins TRBV3-1 (or the pseudogene TRBV3-2) and TRBJ1-2; D is unresolved. V was clipped by 3 bases and J by 3 bases, with 11 bases between them. Per germline, CDR1 LGHDT and CDR2 YNNKEL (reference sequence). The CDR3 totals 14 residues. CDR3 sequence: CASSQAGIYYGYTF. Written as DNA, the CDR3 is TGTGCCAGCAGCCAGGCGGGGATATACTATGGCTACACCTTC.

This clone has a single count. The CDR3 region is CASSQETPGGGFSSGNTIYF. DNA of the CDR3: TGTGCCAGCAGCCAAGAAACCCCCGGGGGAGGTTTCTCCTCTGGAAACACCATATATTTT. The rearrangement links TRBV4-2 to TRBJ1-3, with TRBD1 as a possible D gene (5 bases). From germline, CDR1 is LGHNA and CDR2 YNFKEQ. V lost 0 bases to trimming and J lost 0 bases, with 21 bases between them. The CDR3 has 20 residues.

The chain uses TRBV2 and TRBJ2-5, with TRBD2 matching 9 bases. In germline, CDR1 is SNHLY, CDR2 FYNNEI. This CDR3 contains 13 residues. Trimming removed 7 bases from V and 3 bases from J; junction bases left unmatched: 3. CDR3 DNA: TGTGCCAGCAAACGCGGGAGGGAAGAGACCCAGTACTTC. Translating it yields CASKRGREETQYF.

This chain links TRBV27 with TRBJ2-7; D is perhaps TRBD2 (5 bases). The CDR3 runs to 14 residues. V lost 5 bases and J 4 bases, leaving 15 bases between the germline ends. Germline CDR1 MNHEY, CDR2 SMNVEV (reference sequence). CDR3 DNA sequence: TGTGCCAGCAGTCCCCTAGGAGGCAATTACGAGCAGTACTTC. It translates to CASSPLGGNYEQYF.

The CDR3: CASRTVGHSNQPQHF. CDR3 coding DNA: TGTGCCAGTAGGACAGTGGGACATAGCAATCAGCCCCAGCATTTT. The chain uses TRBV19 and TRBJ1-5; D is possibly TRBD1 (6 bases). Trimming removed 6 bases from V and 0 bases from J, with 12 bases in between. Germline V gene lookup returns CDR1 LNHDA and CDR2 SQIVND (reference sequence). There are 15 residues in the CDR3.

The rearrangement uses TRBV6-5 and TRBJ2-2; 8 bases map to TRBD1. The ends lost 0 bases at V and 2 bases at J; junction bases unmatched: 2. CDR1 is MNHEY, CDR2 SVGAGI, per germline. This CDR3 has 16 amino acids. The CDR3 is CASSYSRGLNTGELFF. In DNA, the CDR3 is TGTGCCAGCAGTTACTCCAGGGGGCTCAACACCGGGGAGCTGTTTTTT.

The chain is built from TRBV7-9 and TRBJ1-6; TRBD1 agrees at 9 bases. Germline values: CDR1 SEHNR, CDR2 FQNEAQ (reference sequence). CDR3 length: 14 amino acids. V lost 2 bases and J lost 10; bases outside the gene matches: 3. CDR3 amino acids: CASSLQGQGSPLHF. Written as DNA, the CDR3 is TGTGCCAGCAGCTTACAAGGACAGGGGTCACCCCTCCACTTT.

J is TRBJ2-2 and V is TRBV7-6, with D possibly being TRBD1 (5 bases). The germline CDR1 and CDR2 sequences are SGHVS and FNYEAQ. The CDR3 loop spans 15 amino acids. Trimming left V 2 bases short and J 7 bases short, with 14 bases between. CDR3 in DNA: TGTGCCAGCAGCTTAATTGTTCAGGGTGGCGGGGAGCTGTTTTTT. This codes for CASSLIVQGGGELFF.